This TCR beta chain came from a study of T cell responses to AZD1222 COVID-19 vaccine. This clone was counted a single time. Antigen specificity is unknown. Second-dose schedules of about 4 or about 12 weeks were combined. General study findings and limits: No repertoire was sampled before or during the peak T cell response, only after it.

Data came from immunoSEQ multiplex PCR; TCRdb stores just in-frame clones and leaves some out. Here the sample spans approximately 100,000 clones, about 92% being singletons. CDR3 size: 14 residues. V was pared by 2 bases and J by 5 bases, with 12 bases between. CDR1 and CDR2 from the germline V gene are SEHNR and FQNEAQ (reference sequence). The chain uses TRBV7-9 and TRBJ1-2; D perhaps matches TRBD1 (5 bases). The source is an adult who received the AZD1222 COVID-19 vaccine. This specimen was peripheral blood, taken 28 days after the second AZD1222 dose. As DNA, the CDR3 is TGTGCCAGCAGCTTAATCGAGGGACCTTATGGCTACACCTTC. Its protein product is CASSLIEGPYGYTF.